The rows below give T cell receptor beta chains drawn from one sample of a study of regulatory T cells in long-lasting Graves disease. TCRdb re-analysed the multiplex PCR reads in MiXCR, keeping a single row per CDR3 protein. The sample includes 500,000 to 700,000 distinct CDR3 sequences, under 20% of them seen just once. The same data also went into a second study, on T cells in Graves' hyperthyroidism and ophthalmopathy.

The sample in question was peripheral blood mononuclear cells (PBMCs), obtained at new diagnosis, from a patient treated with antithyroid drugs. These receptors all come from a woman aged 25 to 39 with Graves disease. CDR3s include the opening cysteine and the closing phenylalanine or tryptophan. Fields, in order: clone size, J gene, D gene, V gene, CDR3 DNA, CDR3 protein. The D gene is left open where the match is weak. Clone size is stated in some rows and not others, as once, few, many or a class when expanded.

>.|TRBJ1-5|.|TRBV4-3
TGCGCCAGCAGCCCTGGCGGAGGGGTGGAGCCCCAGCATTTT
CASSPGGGVEPQHF
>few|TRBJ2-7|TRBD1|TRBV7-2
TGTGCCAGCAGCTCCGGGACAGGACTTATATCCTACGAGCAGTACTTC
CASSSGTGLISYEQYF
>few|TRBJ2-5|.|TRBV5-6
TGTGCCAGCAGCTTGCGGATTAGATTGGCTACAGATCAAGAGACCCAGTACTTC
CASSLRIRLATDQETQYF
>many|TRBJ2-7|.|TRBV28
TGTGCCAGCAGTTTAGAGCGGGCGGCCTCCTACGAGCAGTACTTC
CASSLERAASYEQYF
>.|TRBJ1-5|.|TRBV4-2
TGTGCCAGCAGCCAAGAGGTTGGGCCCCAGCATTTT
CASSQEVGPQHF
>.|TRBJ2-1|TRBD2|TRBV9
TGTGCCAACAGCCCCCGGGGACTAGTGGGAGACAATGAGCAGTTCTTC
CANSPRGLVGDNEQFF
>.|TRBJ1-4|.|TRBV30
TGTGCCTGGAGTCATCCCAGGGGTTTTAATGAAAAACTGTTTTTT
CAWSHPRGFNEKLFF
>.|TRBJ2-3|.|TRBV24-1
TGTGCCACCAGCGACTGGATGGGCACAGATACGCAGTATTTT
CATSDWMGTDTQYF
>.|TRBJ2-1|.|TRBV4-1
TGCGCCAGCAGCCAAGGGGACCTCCGAATCGACAATGAGCAGTTCTTC
CASSQGDLRIDNEQFF
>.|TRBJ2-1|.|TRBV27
TGTGCCAGCAGTTCCCACCCCGAGCCCTGGACGAGGGGCGGTGAGCAGTTCTTC
CASSSHPEPWTRGGEQFF
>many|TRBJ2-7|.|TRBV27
TGTGCCAGCAGTTTGGGACCCTGGAGCTACGAGCAGTACTTC
CASSLGPWSYEQYF
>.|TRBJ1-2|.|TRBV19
TGTGCCAGTAGTATAGCAGGACGAACCCTATATGGCTACACCTTC
CASSIAGRTLYGYTF
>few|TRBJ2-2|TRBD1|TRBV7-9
TGTGCCAGCAGCTCCCGGGACAGGGGACATACCAAGAACACCGGGGAGCTGTTTTTT
CASSSRDRGHTKNTGELFF
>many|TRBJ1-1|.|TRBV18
TGTGCCAGCTCGCCTCCGTCACACACGAACACTGAAGCTTTCTTT
CASSPPSHTNTEAFF
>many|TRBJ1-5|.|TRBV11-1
TGTGCCAGCAGCTTAGATAACAGGGGCAATCAGCCCCAGCATTTT
CASSLDNRGNQPQHF
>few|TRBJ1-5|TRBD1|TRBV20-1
TGCAGTGCTACCATTGACAGGGTTCAGCCCCAGCATTTT
CSATIDRVQPQHF
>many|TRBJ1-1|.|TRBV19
TGTGCCAGTAGTGCCGCAGGGAAAGGCACTGAAGCTTTCTTT
CASSAAGKGTEAFF